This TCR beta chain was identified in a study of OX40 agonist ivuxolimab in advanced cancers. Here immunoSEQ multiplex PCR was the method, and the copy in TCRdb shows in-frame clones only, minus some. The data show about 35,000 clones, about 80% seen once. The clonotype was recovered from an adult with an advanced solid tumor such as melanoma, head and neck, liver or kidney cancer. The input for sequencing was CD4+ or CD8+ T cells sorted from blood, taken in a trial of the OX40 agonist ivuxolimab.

The CDR3 loop reads CAWRPQNNEQFF. In nucleotides, the CDR3 is TGTGCCTGGAGACCCCAGAACAATGAGCAGTTCTTC. This sequence joins TRBV30 and TRBJ2-1; D remains ambiguous. This CDR3 has 12 amino acids. The V and J ends lost 3 bases and 5 bases respectively, with 8 bases between them. Per the germline V gene, CDR1 is GTSNPN and CDR2 is SVGIG (reference sequence).